These T cell receptor beta chains were read from a single sample in a study of cytomegalovirus exposure and HLA in healthy donors. TCRdb's table, derived via immunoSEQ multiplex PCR, lists solely in-frame clones and lacks some. Among about 160,000 clones listed, around three quarters were seen once. Sequenced input: PBMCs. Receptors originate from a man between 35 and 55 years old in good health and CMV-seronegative. The CDR3 runs from the conserved cysteine through the conserved F or W. The D gene is left open where the match is weak. Some rows mark clone size as missing; the rest say once, few, many or name a class of expanded clone.

size	D	V	J	DNA	CDR3
few	NA	TRBV19	TRBJ2-3	TGTGCCAGTACCGCGGCGGGGGCCAGCACAGATACGCAGTATTTT	CASTAAGASTDTQYF
NA	TRBD2	TRBV6-5	TRBJ2-7	TGTGCCAGCAGTCAAAGTGGGGGGGGGAGGGAGCAGTACTTC	CASSQSGGGREQYF
NA	TRBD1	TRBV6-5	TRBJ1-1	TGTGCCAGCAGACCGGGACAGGGTCGGTCCACTGAAGCTTTCTTT	CASRPGQGRSTEAFF
NA	TRBD2	TRBV19	TRBJ2-7	TGTGCCAGTAGTTCCCGACTAGCGGGAGGGGTCGAGCAGTACTTC	CASSSRLAGGVEQYF
NA	NA	TRBV29-1	TRBJ2-1	TGCAGCGTTGAAGTACGGGTTTGGCAGTTCTTC	CSVEVRVWQFF
NA	NA	TRBV2	TRBJ2-2	TGTGCCAGCAGCCGAGACAGAACCGGGGAGCTGTTTTTT	CASSRDRTGELFF
few	TRBD2	TRBV7-2	TRBJ2-1	TGTGCCAGCAGCTTAGCAGGGACTAGCTCCCAAGGGGGGCAGTTCTTC	CASSLAGTSSQGGQFF
NA	NA	TRBV5-1	TRBJ2-1	TGCGCCAGCAGCGCGGAACCGGGACAACCAGCCTACAATGAGCAGTTCTTC	CASSAEPGQPAYNEQFF
few	TRBD1	TRBV7-6	TRBJ1-6	TGTGCCAGCACCCCGGACAGGGACAATTCACCCCTCCACTTT	CASTPDRDNSPLHF
once	TRBD1	TRBV5-1	TRBJ1-1	TGCGCCAGCAGCTTGGAAGCGGGACAGGTGGAAGCTTTCTTT	CASSLEAGQVEAFF
NA	TRBD2	TRBV10-3	TRBJ2-1	TGTGCCATCAGTGAACGGGCGGGAGACTACAATGAGCAGTTCTTC	CAISERAGDYNEQFF
NA	TRBD1	TRBV7-9	TRBJ2-1	TGTTCCAGCAGCTCAACAGGGGGCGACTCCTACAATGAGCAGTTCTTC	CSSSSTGGDSYNEQFF
NA	TRBD1	TRBV28	TRBJ2-7	TGTGCCAGCAGCCGCCCCGACAGGGTTAAGGGCGAGCAGTACTTC	CASSRPDRVKGEQYF
NA	TRBD1	TRBV7-6	TRBJ2-7	TGTGCCAGCAGCTTAGGCATGCAGGGGGCTTCCTACGAGCAGTACTTC	CASSLGMQGASYEQYF
NA	NA	TRBV4-1	TRBJ2-5	TGCGCCAGCAGCCCTTCGGTGGGAGTACGGACGGAGACCCAGTACTTC	CASSPSVGVRTETQYF
NA	TRBD1	TRBV5-1	TRBJ1-4	TGCGCCAGCAGCTTGGGAGACAGGGGATATAATGAAAAACTGTTTTTT	CASSLGDRGYNEKLFF
NA	NA	TRBV19	TRBJ1-2	TGTGCCAGTAGTACTGCCGGTACAGGACCTGAGGAAGGCTACACCTTC	CASSTAGTGPEEGYTF
once	NA	TRBV28	TRBJ2-3	TGTGCCAGCAGTTTTCCCCGTAGCACAGATACGCAGTATTTT	CASSFPRSTDTQYF
few	TRBD1	TRBV5-4	TRBJ1-4	TGTGCCAGCAGCTTGACAGGGGACGGCGGGGAAAAACTGTTTTTT	CASSLTGDGGEKLFF
NA	NA	TRBV6-5	TRBJ1-2	TGTGCCACCCGTAACTATGGCTACACCTTC	CATRNYGYTF
NA	NA	TRBV28	TRBJ1-5	TGTGCCAGCAGTTTACTCCGACAGGACAATCAGCCCCAGCATTTT	CASSLLRQDNQPQHF
few	TRBD1	TRBV27	TRBJ1-2	TGTGCCAGCACCTCCTTCCGACAGGGTGGGATCGGCTACACCTTC	CASTSFRQGGIGYTF
NA	TRBD2	TRBV9	TRBJ2-1	TGTGCCAGCAGCCCTCCCGGGACTAGCGGGATAAATGAGCAGTTCTTC	CASSPPGTSGINEQFF